This record looks at one T cell receptor (beta chain) sequence and its context. This sample was taken from a study of blood T cell repertoires in COVID-19. Across the whole study: T cells, B-cell-depleted T cells, or PBMCs provided the cDNA or gDNA that served as material.

Generated by immunoSEQ multiplex PCR, the TCRdb table keeps only in-frame clones and is missing some. This sample yields some 500,000 clones, of which roughly 89% are seen a single time; 7.5% to 9% belongs to the top ten. V was shortened by 0 bases and J by 9 bases, with 3 bases between the two germline ends. This CDR3 has 11 residues. The TCR originated in a woman aged 45-59 years with COVID-19, enrolled during active disease. Sequenced input: peripheral blood. This sequence joins TRBV12-3 or TRBV12-4 and TRBJ2-1; D remains unclear. CDR3: CASSLAAEQFF. CDR3 DNA: TGTGCCAGCAGTTTAGCGGCTGAGCAGTTCTTC.